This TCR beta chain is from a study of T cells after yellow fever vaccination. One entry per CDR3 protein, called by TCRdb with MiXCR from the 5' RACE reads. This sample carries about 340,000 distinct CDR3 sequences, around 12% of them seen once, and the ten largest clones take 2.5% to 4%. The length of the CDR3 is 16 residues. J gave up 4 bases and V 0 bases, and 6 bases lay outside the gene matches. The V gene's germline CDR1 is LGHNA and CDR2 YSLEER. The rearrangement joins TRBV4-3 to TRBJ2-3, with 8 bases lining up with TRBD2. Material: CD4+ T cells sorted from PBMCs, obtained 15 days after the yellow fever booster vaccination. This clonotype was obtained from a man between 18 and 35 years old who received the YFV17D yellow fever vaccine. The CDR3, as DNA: TGCGCCAGCAGCCAAGAGGGACTAGGGAGGGCAGATACGCAGTATTTT. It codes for CASSQEGLGRADTQYF.